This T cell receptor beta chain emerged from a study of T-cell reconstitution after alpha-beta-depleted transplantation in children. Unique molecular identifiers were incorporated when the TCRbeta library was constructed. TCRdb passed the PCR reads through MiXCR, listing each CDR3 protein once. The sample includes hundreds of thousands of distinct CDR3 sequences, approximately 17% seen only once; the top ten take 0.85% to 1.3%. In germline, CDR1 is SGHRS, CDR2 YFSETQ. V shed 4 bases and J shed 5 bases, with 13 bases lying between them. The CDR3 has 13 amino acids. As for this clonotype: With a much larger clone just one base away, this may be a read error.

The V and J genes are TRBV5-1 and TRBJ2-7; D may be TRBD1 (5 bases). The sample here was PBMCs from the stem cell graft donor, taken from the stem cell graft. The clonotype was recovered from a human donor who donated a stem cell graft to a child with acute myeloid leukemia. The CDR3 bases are TGCGCCAGCAGCCTCGACAGCACCGACGAGCAGTACGTC. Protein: CASSLDSTDEQYV.